A single T cell receptor (beta chain) is shown here with its context. There is no known antigen for this receptor. Base qualities were left out, and no much larger clone turns up one base away. This sample is drawn from a study of technical replicates of blood from four donors (dated by TCRdb to about 2017). CDR1 and CDR2, looked up from the germline V gene, are SGHTA and FQGTGA. The junction shows trimming of 2 bases on V and 1 base on J, plus 6 bases between the germline ends. The CDR3 sequence holds 15 residues, the cysteine and phenylalanine included. The retained sequence is limited to the CDR3, 45 bases, with the frame set at the first base. The library came from the immunoSEQ multiplex PCR assay. TCRdb's version of the immuneACCESS table is confined to in-frame rearrangements and falls short of the full clone set. An unresolved V gene accounts for under half of the shortfall where checked; the remainder is of unknown origin. The sample yields about 75,000 clones; 95% to 98% were counted once. More than 0.15% of the sample rests with the top ten.

This receptor was identified in a human donor in good health. Source material: T cells isolated from PBMCs. This sequence uses TRBV7-3 and TRBJ2-6, with a weak D call of TRBD1 (5 bases match). Read as DNA, the sequence is TGTGCCAGCAGCTTATCAGGGTCTGGGGCCAACGTCCTGACTTTC. It translates as CASSLSGSGANVLTF.